This TCR beta chain was captured by sequencing in a study of CD8+ T cells in alopecia areata. Overall study context: Each day, treated patients took oral tofacitinib twice, at 5 to 10 mg per dose. The study, taken as a whole, reports: Among the cells sequenced in scalp samples are also the resident alphabeta T cells of normal skin.

Described treatment: oral pan-JAK inhibitor, 5-10 mg twice daily. It was cDNA, reverse transcribed from extracted RNA, that served as the sequencing template. TCRdb's table, derived via immunoSEQ multiplex PCR, lists solely in-frame clones and lacks some. The sample includes around 190,000 clones, roughly 70% of them seen just once. CDR3 length: 13 amino acids. Germline-derived CDR1 and CDR2 are MNHEY and SMNVEV (reference sequence). With V trimmed by 8 bases and J by 4 bases, 5 bases remained unmatched. A word on this clone: What it recognizes is unknown.

The rearrangement links TRBV27 to TRBJ1-1, with 9 bases that match TRBD1. The sequence was obtained from a human donor with alopecia areata. Sequenced here: CD4+ T cells sorted from blood, sampled around week 50, from a patient treated with tofacitinib. In DNA, the CDR3 is TGTGCCAGCCGGACAGGGGCCGTCACTGAAGCTTTCTTT. Protein: CASRTGAVTEAFF.